The 6 T cell receptor beta chains listed next were all sequenced from one sample in a study of human T cells and chemical hapten exposure. Indicated time point: pre-sensitization, week 0. Noted treatment: therapeutic diphenylcyclopropenone sensitization with weekly scalp DPC. Via MiXCR, TCRdb re-called the RACE reads, giving one row per CDR3 protein. Of 300,000 to 450,000 distinct CDR3 sequences listed, 5.1% are singletons. Material: whole blood, obtained in connection with sensitization to the hapten diphenylcyclopropenone (DPC). All receptors come from a woman aged 50 to 65 with alopecia areata. Some clones in this sample may be carry-over from other donors' samples.

This clonotype was picked up many times. V is TRBV11-3 and J is TRBJ2-1; 10 bases agree with TRBD2. From germline, CDR1 is SGHNT and CDR2 YENEEA. V trimming: 6 bases; J trimming: 0 bases; junction bases outside the gene matches: 11. The CDR3 is 18 amino acids. In nucleotides, the CDR3 is TGTGCCAGCAGGGCGGGACTAGCGCAATTTAGCTCCTACAATGAGCAGTTCTTC. It encodes CASRAGLAQFSSYNEQFF. The full variable domain, rest sourced from reference TRBV11-3 and TRBJ2-1, is EAGVVQSPRYKIIEKKQPVAFWCNPISGHNTLYWYLQNLGQGPELLIRYENEEAVDDSQLPKDRFSAERLKGVDSTLKIQPAELGDSAVYLCASRAGLAQFSSYNEQFFGPGTRLTVL.

Only a few counts were recorded for this clonotype. The V and J genes are TRBV29-1 and TRBJ1-5, with 8 bases fitting TRBD1. This CDR3 spans 17 amino acids. V shed 4 bases and J 5 bases; nucleotides not matched to a gene: 16. Germline-derived CDR1 and CDR2 are SQVTM and ANQGSEA. CDR3 amino acids: CSVVNDAPGQEYQPQHF. In DNA, the CDR3 is TGCAGCGTTGTCAACGATGCACCGGGACAGGAATATCAGCCCCAGCATTTT.

This chain links TRBV30 with TRBJ2-1; D might be TRBD1 (5 bases). Per the germline V gene, CDR1 is GTSNPN and CDR2 is SVGIG (reference sequence). Trimming stripped 1 base from V and 7 bases from J, with 14 bases between. CDR3 length: 14 amino acids. CDR3 residues: CAWSARALGNEQFF. The DNA for the CDR3 is TGTGCCTGGAGTGCCAGGGCCTTAGGGAATGAGCAGTTCTTC.

At least ten counts were recorded for this clonotype. This chain uses TRBV7-8 with TRBJ2-3, with a weak D call TRBD2 (5 bases). This CDR3 contains 15 residues. Trimming shortened V by 5 bases and J by 2 bases, and 14 bases separated the two germline ends. Germline-derived CDR1 and CDR2 are SGHVS and FQNEAQ. This CDR3 reads CASSHGRTHTDTQYF. CDR3 DNA: TGTGCCAGCAGCCACGGACGGACTCACACAGATACGCAGTATTTT.

This clonotype was seen at least ten times. V gene TRBV9 combines with J gene TRBJ1-2; TRBD1 is a possible D gene (6 bases). CDR3 length: 15 residues. The germline V gene encodes CDR1 SGDLS and CDR2 YYNGEE. The V and J ends lost 0 bases and 4 bases respectively, with 13 bases between them. CDR3 region: CASSVDEGGTYGYTF. CDR3 sequence (DNA): TGTGCCAGCAGCGTAGATGAGGGGGGTACCTATGGCTACACCTTC. Full variable domain (remainder filled in from reference TRBV9 and TRBJ1-2): DSGVTQTPKHLITATGQRVTLRCSPRSGDLSVYWYQQSLDQGLQFLIQYYNGEERAKGNILERFSAQQFPDLHSELNLSSLELGDSALYFCASSVDEGGTYGYTFGSGTRLTVV.

This clonotype was recorded many times. V and J are TRBV12-3 or TRBV12-4 and TRBJ2-2; a weak D match, TRBD2 (5 bases). The CDR3 runs 16 residues. The V gene lost 6 bases and the J gene lost 5 bases, with 19 bases spanning the gap. Written as DNA, the CDR3 is TGTGCCAGCAGGAACCCAATGCGGGCCAGTACCGGGGAGCTGTTTTTT. It encodes CASRNPMRASTGELFF.